Listed here are 22 T cell receptor beta chains from one sample, sequenced in a study of immune reconstitution after stem cell transplant in scleroderma. TCRdb processed the RT-PCR reads anew with MiXCR; each CDR3 protein has one entry. The data hold hundreds of distinct CDR3 sequences, with 8.5% observed a single time. This specimen was taken before or after autologous hematopoietic stem cell transplantation (not recorded which). These receptors originate from a male donor with systemic sclerosis.

As concerns this clonotype: A much larger clone differs by one base, so this may be a read error. J is TRBJ2-1 and V is TRBV20-1; 7 bases agree with TRBD2. After removal of 1 base from V and 7 bases from J, the junction contained 4 bases not matched to a gene. CDR1 and CDR2 (germline): DFQATT, SNEGSKA (reference sequence). The CDR3 loop spans 13 amino acids. The CDR3 DNA is TGCAGTGCTAGAGGGGGGGGAGAAAATGAGCAGTTCTTC. Protein sequence: CSARGGGENEQFF.

By sample fraction, this clonotype is large (0.1 to 1%). A junction boundary mismatches the germline segment, possibly from a read error. CDR3 DNA: TGCAGTCCTAGGAGGGGTGAAAATGAGCAGTTCTTC. Translation gives CSPRRGENEQFF. The rearrangement joins TRBV20-1 to TRBJ2-1, with D possibly matching TRBD2 (6 bases). Germline V CDR1 and CDR2: DFQATT, SNEGSKA (reference sequence). CDR3 length equals 12 residues.

This clonotype occurred once. The chain uses TRBV7-6 and TRBJ2-7, with 7 bases aligning to TRBD2. This CDR3 contains 15 residues. Germline V lookup: CDR1 SGHVS, CDR2 FNYEAQ. J was trimmed by 5 bases and V by 5 bases; bases with no gene match: 12. This chain's CDR3 is CASSPKGGEPNEQYF. The CDR3 coding sequence is TGTGCCAGCAGCCCTAAGGGAGGGGAGCCCAACGAGCAGTACTTC.

The sample holds a few counts of this clonotype. This chain connects TRBV12-5 to TRBJ2-1; 9 bases are a match to TRBD1. There are 15 residues in the CDR3. The germline V gene encodes CDR1 LGHNT and CDR2 FRNRAP. Trimming removed 7 bases from V and 5 bases from J; junction bases left unmatched: 9. Here the CDR3 DNA reads TGTGCTAGTGTCAATACGGGACAGGGTGACAATGAGCAGTTCTTC. The encoded protein is CASVNTGQGDNEQFF.

A remark on this clonotype: This may be a read error, as it is one base from a much larger clone. V usage is TRBV6-5 and J usage is TRBJ1-2, with 7 bases fitting TRBD1. Germline lookup yields CDR1 MNHEY and CDR2 SVGAGI. This CDR3 contains 13 residues. The V segment lost 5 bases and the J segment 7 bases; nucleotides outside the gene matches: 7. The DNA of the CDR3 is TGTGCCAGCAGTCAATCGGGACAGAGTGGCTACACCTTC. It translates to CASSQSGQSGYTF.

This clonotype is labeled medium-sized (0.01 to 0.1%). The chain uses TRBV20-1 and TRBJ1-5, with D tentatively TRBD1 (6 bases). The CDR3 contains 14 residues. The V end was cut by 6 bases, the J end by 0 bases, with 12 bases between. In germline, CDR1 is DFQATT, CDR2 SNEGSKA (reference sequence). The CDR3 here is CSAGDIHSNQPQHF. As DNA, the CDR3 is TGCAGTGCAGGGGACATTCATAGCAATCAGCCCCAGCATTTT.

This clonotype is labeled medium-sized (0.01 to 0.1%). The V call is TRBV7-2, the J call TRBJ2-5; TRBD1 aligns across 8 bases. J lost 0 bases, V lost 4 bases, and 7 bases had no gene match. The germline V gene encodes CDR1 SGHTA and CDR2 FQGNSA. This CDR3 is built from 16 residues. This chain's CDR3 is CASSYWTGPHQETQYF. The CDR3 bases are TGTGCCAGCAGCTATTGGACAGGGCCCCACCAAGAGACCCAGTACTTC.

This clonotype qualifies as medium-sized. The chain joins TRBV15 to TRBJ1-1; no definite D call. Trimming left V 4 bases short and J 2 bases short, with 8 bases between. Germline V gene sequence: CDR1 LNHNV, CDR2 YYDKDF (reference sequence). The CDR3 totals 13 residues. The chain's CDR3 is CATSKASNTEAFF. Here the CDR3 DNA reads TGTGCCACCAGCAAAGCAAGCAACACTGAAGCTTTCTTT.

In this sample, this clonotype is large. The J gene is TRBJ2-1, the V gene TRBV28; 12 bases agree with TRBD2. CDR1 is MDHEN and CDR2 is SYDVKM in the germline V gene. There are 18 residues in the CDR3. Unmatched junction bases numbered 9, after V lost 6 bases and J lost 0 bases. The CDR3, as DNA: TGTGCCAGCAGACTCTCTGCTAGCGGGAGGGACTCCTACAATGAGCAGTTCTTC. Its translation: CASRLSASGRDSYNEQFF.

This clonotype qualifies as medium-sized. The rearrangement uses TRBV5-6 and TRBJ2-1, with 10 bases that match TRBD1. Losses at the gene ends were 6 bases for V and 7 bases for J; bases not matched to a gene: 4. Germline loops: CDR1 SGHDT, CDR2 YYEEEE. The CDR3 is made up of 13 amino acids. The CDR3 reads CASIRQGANEQFF. The CDR3 DNA is TGTGCCAGCATCCGACAGGGGGCGAATGAGCAGTTCTTC. Full variable domain (rest looked up from reference TRBV5-6 and TRBJ2-1): DAGVTQSPTHLIKTRGQQVTLRCSPKSGHDTVSWYQQALGQGPQFIFQYYEEEERQRGNFPDRFSGHQFPNYSSELNVNALLLGDSALYLCASIRQGANEQFFGPGTRLTVL.

This clonotype is medium-sized within its sample. The J gene is TRBJ2-5, the V gene TRBV7-8, with D tentatively TRBD2 (5 bases). The CDR3 runs to 15 residues. V gave up 5 bases and J gave up 5 bases, with 18 bases separating them. Looked up from germline, CDR1 is SGHVS and CDR2 is FQNEAQ. Written as DNA, the CDR3 is TGTGCCAGCAGCGCAACAATGACGGGAAGGGAGACCCAGTACTTC. Protein product: CASSATMTGRETQYF.

This clonotype is medium-sized by share. This chain connects TRBV29-1 to TRBJ1-2, with unresolved D. Trimming took 1 base from V and 5 from J, leaving 20 bases between them. The germline V gene has CDR1 SQVTM and CDR2 ANQGSEA. The length of the CDR3 is 16 residues. The CDR3 here is CSVEALNKGLGYGYTF. CDR3 nucleotide sequence: TGCAGCGTTGAAGCCCTTAATAAGGGCTTAGGATATGGCTACACCTTC.

The table lists this clonotype with a few counts. The chain carries TRBV7-2 and TRBJ2-3, with 8 nucleotides matching TRBD1. The CDR3 extends over 15 amino acids. From germline, CDR1 is SGHTA and CDR2 FQGNSA. The trim removed 5 bases at V and 3 bases at J, leaving 7 bases unmatched. CDR3 nucleotides: TGTGCCAGCAGCCCGGACAGGGTTAAAACAGATACGCAGTATTTT. The encoded protein is CASSPDRVKTDTQYF.

This clonotype appeared a few times. The V and J genes are TRBV19 and TRBJ1-5, with 7 nucleotides matching TRBD1. CDR3 length: 19 residues. V shed 5 bases and J 0 bases; nucleotides not matched to a gene: 16. Germline CDR1 LNHDA, CDR2 SQIVND (reference sequence). CDR3 residues: CASSSRPGQPRISNQPQHF. The CDR3 DNA is TGTGCCAGTAGTTCCCGCCCGGGACAGCCTCGAATTAGCAATCAGCCCCAGCATTTT.

By share, this clonotype ranks as large. The chain has TRBV6-2 or TRBV6-3 and TRBJ2-7; D might be TRBD1 (5 bases). CDR1 and CDR2 (germline): MNHEY, SVGEGT. This CDR3 spans 16 amino acids. V lost 0 bases and J lost 2, with 14 bases in between. For the CDR3, the DNA is TGTGCCAGCAGTTACTCGAGGCAGGGTGCTGCCTACGAGCAGTACTTC. This translates into CASSYSRQGAAYEQYF.

This clonotype is labeled medium-sized. This CDR3 is CASSFKTGSSYNEQFF. The CDR3 DNA is TGCGCCAGCAGCTTTAAAACCGGGTCCTCCTACAATGAGCAGTTCTTC. The chain joins TRBV5-1 to TRBJ2-1; D gene ambiguous. V lost 2 bases and J lost 0, with 12 bases in between. The CDR3 has 16 residues. The germline gives CDR1 SGHRS, CDR2 YFSETQ.

By its share, this clonotype is medium-sized. The chain uses TRBV20-1 and TRBJ2-1; D possibly corresponds to TRBD2 (6 bases). The CDR3 contains 15 residues. V lost 2 bases, J lost 4 bases, and 15 bases lay in between. Germline loops: CDR1 DFQATT, CDR2 SNEGSKA (reference sequence). This CDR3 reads CSARPPGVRYNEQFF. The CDR3, as DNA: TGCAGTGCTAGACCGCCGGGAGTAAGGTACAATGAGCAGTTCTTC.

By share of the sample, this clonotype is medium-sized. This chain uses TRBV15 with TRBJ2-2; D may be TRBD2 (5 bases). Germline CDR1 is LNHNV and CDR2 is YYDKDF (reference sequence). V lost 0 bases to trimming and J lost 0 bases, with 8 bases between them. The CDR3 is made up of 16 amino acids. The CDR3 here is CATSRDRGANTGELFF. In DNA, the CDR3 is TGTGCCACCAGCAGAGATCGGGGAGCGAACACCGGGGAGCTGTTTTTT.

This clonotype is large (0.1 to 1%). V gene TRBV12-3 or TRBV12-4 combines with J gene TRBJ1-5; 8 bases align to TRBD1. V lost 8 bases to trimming and J lost 4 bases; unmatched junction nucleotides: 7. The CDR3 has 14 amino acids. The CDR3 loop reads CASGQRTGNQPQHF. CDR3 DNA: TGTGCCAGCGGCCAAAGGACAGGGAATCAGCCCCAGCATTTT.

By sample fraction, this clonotype is medium-sized. This sequence joins TRBV7-8 and TRBJ2-5; TRBD1 agrees at 7 bases. J was trimmed by 5 bases and V by 5 bases; bases with no gene match: 11. CDR1 is SGHVS and CDR2 is FQNEAQ in the germline V gene. The CDR3 has 15 residues. CDR3 nucleotides: TGTGCCAGCAGCAAAGAAAACAGGGGTGGGGAGACCCAGTACTTC. Its translation: CASSKENRGGETQYF.

A note on this clonotype: At one end, the junction sequence differs from germline, possibly due to a read error. This chain links TRBV12-3 or TRBV12-4 with TRBJ1-5; D remains ambiguous. There are 14 residues in the CDR3. Written as DNA, the CDR3 is TGTGCCAGCGGCCAAAGGACGGGGAATCGGCCCCAGCATTTT. Protein sequence: CASGQRTGNRPQHF.

This clonotype was seen once. The chain carries TRBV10-3 and TRBJ2-3; possibly TRBD1 or TRBD2 for D (5 bases each). Germline CDR1 reads ENHRY; CDR2 reads SYGVKD. This CDR3 has 13 residues. V shed 7 bases and J shed 1 base, with 9 bases lying between them. The CDR3 DNA reads TGTGCCATCAAGGGACGCCGCACAGATACGCAGTATTTT. Its translation: CAIKGRRTDTQYF.